This T cell receptor beta chain came from a study of blood T cell repertoires in COVID-19. Study-wide background: Spain, Italy and the United States supplied samples that represented acute and convalescent COVID-19. Sources were T cells, B-cell-depleted T cells, or PBMCs; the material itself was cDNA or gDNA.

Authors' analysis steps: From reference gene primer amplification, estimates of nucleated cell counts were derived. Produced via immunoSEQ multiplex PCR; TCRdb's table is partial and in-frame only. For V, J and clone size, that table is used; D and trimming come from the DNA. The table shows nearly 200,000 clones, with around four fifths occurring only once. The CDR3 has 15 amino acids. The V end was cut by 4 bases, the J end by 2 bases, with 14 bases between. From germline, CDR1 is MNHNY and CDR2 SVGAGI (reference sequence). Sequences were obtained from peripheral blood. This clonotype was obtained from a human donor in a cohort sampled during active COVID-19. The chain has TRBV6-6 and TRBJ1-2; D gene unclear. Written as DNA, the CDR3 is TGTGCCAGCAGTTCCCTAGGGAGGCGGAACTATGGCTACACCTTC. Translating gives CASSSLGRRNYGYTF.